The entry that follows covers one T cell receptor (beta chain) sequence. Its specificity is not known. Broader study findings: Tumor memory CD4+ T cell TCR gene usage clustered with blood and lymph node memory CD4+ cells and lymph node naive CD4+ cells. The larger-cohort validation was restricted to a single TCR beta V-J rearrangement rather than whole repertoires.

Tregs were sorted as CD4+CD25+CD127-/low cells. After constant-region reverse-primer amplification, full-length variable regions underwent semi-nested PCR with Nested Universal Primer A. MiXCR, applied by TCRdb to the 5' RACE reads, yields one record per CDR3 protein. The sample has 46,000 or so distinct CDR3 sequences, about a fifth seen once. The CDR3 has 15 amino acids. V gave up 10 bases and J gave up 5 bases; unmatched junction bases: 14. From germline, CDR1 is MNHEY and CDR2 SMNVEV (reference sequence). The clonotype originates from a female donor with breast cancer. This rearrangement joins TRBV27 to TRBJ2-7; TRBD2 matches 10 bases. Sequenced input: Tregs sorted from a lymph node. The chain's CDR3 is CATTKAGGPLHEQYF. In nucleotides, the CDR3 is TGTGCCACGACCAAAGCGGGAGGGCCCCTCCACGAGCAGTACTTC.